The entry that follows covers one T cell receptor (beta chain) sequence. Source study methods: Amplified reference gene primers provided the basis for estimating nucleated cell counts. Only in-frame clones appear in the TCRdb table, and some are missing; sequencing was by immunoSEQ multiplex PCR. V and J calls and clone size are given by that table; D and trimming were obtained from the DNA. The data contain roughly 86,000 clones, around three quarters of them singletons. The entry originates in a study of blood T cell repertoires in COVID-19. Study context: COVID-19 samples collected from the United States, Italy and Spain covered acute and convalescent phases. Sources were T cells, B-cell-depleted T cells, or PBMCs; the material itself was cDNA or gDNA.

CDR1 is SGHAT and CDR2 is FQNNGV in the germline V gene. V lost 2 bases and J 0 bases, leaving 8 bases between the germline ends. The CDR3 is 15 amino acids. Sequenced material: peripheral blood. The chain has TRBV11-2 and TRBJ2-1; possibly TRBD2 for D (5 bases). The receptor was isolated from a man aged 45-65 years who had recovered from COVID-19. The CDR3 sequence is CASSLLARSYNEQFF. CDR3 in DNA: TGTGCCAGCAGCTTACTAGCCCGCTCCTACAATGAGCAGTTCTTC.